This is a list of T cell receptor beta chains from one sample in a study of CD8 T cells in ankylosing spondylitis. Using its own MiXCR run on the 5' RACE reads, TCRdb lists one record per CDR3 protein. The profile shows 350,000 to 550,000 distinct CDR3 sequences, roughly 26% of them singletons. The material sequenced was blood, either unsorted or a sorted T cell fraction (not recorded which). These receptors were taken from a male donor with ankylosing spondylitis. CDR3s include the opening cysteine and the closing phenylalanine or tryptophan. The D gene is left open where the match is weak. Clone size, where shown, is once, few, many, or a class for clones that have expanded.

abundance	v_gene	d_gene	j_gene	CDR3nt	CDR3aa
NA	TRBV2	NA	TRBJ2-1	TGTGCCAGCATGTGGCAGGGAATGAATGAGCAGTTCTTC	CASMWQGMNEQFF
NA	TRBV5-5	NA	TRBJ2-7	TGTGCCAGCAGCCCTTTTGTTATGGTAAGGTCCTACGAGCAGTACTTC	CASSPFVMVRSYEQYF
NA	TRBV6-5	TRBD2	TRBJ2-7	TGTGCCAGCAGTTTAGGCTCGGGGACTATCTCCTACGAGCAGTACTTC	CASSLGSGTISYEQYF
few	TRBV6-1	TRBD2	TRBJ2-3	TGTGCCAGCAGTGTCCTGGGACTAGCGGGAGCTTTGGCAGATACGCAGTATTTT	CASSVLGLAGALADTQYF
few	TRBV5-1	NA	TRBJ1-1	TGCGCCAGCAGCTTGGCCCTTGGGGGGCTGAACACTGAAGCTTTCTTT	CASSLALGGLNTEAFF
NA	TRBV6-1	NA	TRBJ1-6	TGTGCCAGCGGTAGAGGGATTGGTTCACCCCTCCACTTT	CASGRGIGSPLHF
few	TRBV11-2	NA	TRBJ1-2	TGTGCCAGCAGCCCTGCGGTAGTGAGCTATGGCTACACCTTC	CASSPAVVSYGYTF
NA	TRBV5-1	NA	TRBJ2-7	TGCGCCAGCAGCTTGGAGTCCCCAACCTACGAGCAGTACTTC	CASSLESPTYEQYF
NA	TRBV20-1	NA	TRBJ2-7	TGCAGTGCTAGACAGGGGAATGACGAGCAGTACTTC	CSARQGNDEQYF
NA	TRBV20-1	TRBD1	TRBJ1-2	TGCAGTGCTAGAAACCAGGGGGATTACTATGGCTACACCTTC	CSARNQGDYYGYTF
NA	TRBV20-1	TRBD2	TRBJ2-7	TGCAGTGCTAGAGTCCGGACTAGCGGGCTAAGGGAGCAGTACTTC	CSARVRTSGLREQYF
few	TRBV12-3/TRBV12-4	TRBD2	TRBJ2-3	TGTGCCAGCAGTTTAGGGGATCTAGCGGGAGTGGATACGCAGTATTTT	CASSLGDLAGVDTQYF
NA	TRBV24-1	NA	TRBJ2-1	TGTGCCACCAGTGATTTGCGGGACAACGTCAGGTTCTTC	CATSDLRDNVRFF
NA	TRBV24-1	NA	TRBJ2-1	TGTGCCACCAGTGGTGACAAGCCCGATTCCTACAATGAGCAGTTCTTC	CATSGDKPDSYNEQFF
many	TRBV20-1	NA	TRBJ2-3	TGCAGTGCTAGAAGACTATTACAGCTAGATACGCAGTATTTT	CSARRLLQLDTQYF
NA	TRBV20-1	TRBD2	TRBJ2-2	TGCAGTGCTAGAAACAGCGGGGCCTACACCGGGGAGCTGTTTTTT	CSARNSGAYTGELFF
NA	TRBV5-5	NA	TRBJ1-3	TGTGCCAGCAGCTTGGCCGTGGTGGGCTCTGGAAACACCATATATTTT	CASSLAVVGSGNTIYF